This T cell receptor beta chain was sequenced for a study of cytotoxic CD8 clonotypes in ibrutinib-treated CLL. The wider study: There were, on average, around 260,000 productive templates and tens of thousands of productive rearrangements per sample.

Per the germline V gene, CDR1 is SNHLY and CDR2 is FYNNEI. The CDR3 is 16 residues long. Trimming at V came to 5 bases and at J to 6 bases, leaving 11 bases not matched to a gene. Using immunoSEQ multiplex PCR, the repertoire was profiled, and TCRdb retains in-frame clones only, with some absent. Of 200,000 to 250,000 clones listed, approximately 75% are singletons. The sequence was obtained from a human donor with chronic lymphocytic leukemia. This rearrangement joins TRBV2 to TRBJ1-2, with 11 positions matching TRBD1. Sequencing was performed on PBMCs, taken after 12 months of ibrutinib treatment. CDR3 bases: TGTGCCAGCAGTCGTCCCTCTCTGGACAGGGGGCATGGCTACACCTTC. Amino acids: CASSRPSLDRGHGYTF.